The clone carrying this T cell receptor (beta chain) was recorded once. The data belong to a study of blood T cell repertoires in COVID-19. Study-wide context: Spain, Italy and the United States supplied samples that represented acute and convalescent COVID-19. In each case, the material was cDNA or gDNA derived from T cells, B-cell-depleted T cells, or PBMCs.

The CDR3 runs 13 residues. V was clipped by 4 bases and J by 4 bases, with 10 bases between them. Germline values: CDR1 MDHEN, CDR2 SYDVKM. Authors' data handling: Estimation of nucleated cell counts relied on the amplification of reference gene primers. TCRdb's table, derived via immunoSEQ multiplex PCR, lists solely in-frame clones and lacks some. V, J and clone size are taken as reported in that table, and D and trimming were inferred from the DNA itself. Of 65,000 to 80,000 clones listed, approximately 80% are singletons. This TCR derives from a human donor in a cohort sampled during active COVID-19. This chain uses TRBV28 with TRBJ1-1; no clear D gene. The material sequenced was peripheral blood. The CDR3 region is CASSSHGGTEAFF. DNA for the CDR3: TGTGCCAGCAGTTCCCACGGAGGCACTGAAGCTTTCTTT.